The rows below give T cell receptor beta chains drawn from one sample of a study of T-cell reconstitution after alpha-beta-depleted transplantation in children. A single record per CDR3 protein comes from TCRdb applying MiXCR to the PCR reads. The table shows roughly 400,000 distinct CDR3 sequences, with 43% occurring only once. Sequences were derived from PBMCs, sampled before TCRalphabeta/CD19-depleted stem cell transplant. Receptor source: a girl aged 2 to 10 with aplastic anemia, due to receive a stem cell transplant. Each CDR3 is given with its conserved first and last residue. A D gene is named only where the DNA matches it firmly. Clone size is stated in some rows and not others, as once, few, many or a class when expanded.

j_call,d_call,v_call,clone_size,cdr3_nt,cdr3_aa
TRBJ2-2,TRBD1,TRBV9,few,TGTGCCAGCAGCGTAGCAGGGGGCGGCACCGGGGAGCTGTTTTTT,CASSVAGGGTGELFF
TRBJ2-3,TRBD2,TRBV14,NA,TGTGCCAGCAGCCATATACTAGCGAGCACAGATACGCAGTATTTT,CASSHILASTDTQYF
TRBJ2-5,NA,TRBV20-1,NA,TGCAGTGCTAGACTAGGGGGGGGAACGGAGACCCAGTACTTC,CSARLGGGTETQYF
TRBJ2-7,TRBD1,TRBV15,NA,TGTGCCACCAGCAGAGATCGGCCCAGGGACAGGGGACTCCCCGGCCTCTACGAGCAGTACTTC,CATSRDRPRDRGLPGLYEQYF
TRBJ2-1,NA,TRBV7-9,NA,TGTGCCAGCAGCTTAGGACTGGCGACTTTGGGTGAGCAGTTCTTC,CASSLGLATLGEQFF
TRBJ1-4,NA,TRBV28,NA,TGTGCCAGCAGTTTTGGAGGGAGTGGCGAAAAACTGTTTTTT,CASSFGGSGEKLFF
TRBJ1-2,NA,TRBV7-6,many,TGTGCCAGCAGCTTAGTATTAACCCAGGGTTCCAACTATGGCTACACCTTC,CASSLVLTQGSNYGYTF
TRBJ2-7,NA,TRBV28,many,TGTGCCAGCAGTTCCCCCTACGGTCATTACGAGCAGTACTTC,CASSSPYGHYEQYF
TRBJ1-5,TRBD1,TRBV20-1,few,TGCAGTGCTAGAGATCCGACAGGGAGGAATCAGCCCCAGCATTTT,CSARDPTGRNQPQHF
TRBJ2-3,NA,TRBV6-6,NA,TGTGCCACCAGGACTAGCACAGATACGCAGTATTTT,CATRTSTDTQYF
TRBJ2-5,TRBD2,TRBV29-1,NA,TGCAGCGTTGAAAGTCCAGGGACTAGGCAACCGGCAGAGACCCAGTACTTC,CSVESPGTRQPAETQYF
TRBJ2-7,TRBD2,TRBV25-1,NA,TGTGCCAGCAGTGAATTGGGGGGAGGGCCTTGGGAGCAGTACTTC,CASSELGGGPWEQYF
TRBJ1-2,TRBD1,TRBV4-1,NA,TGCGCCAGCAGCCAAGGCAGGACAGGGAATTCGATCCTGGGCTATGGCTACACCTTC,CASSQGRTGNSILGYGYTF
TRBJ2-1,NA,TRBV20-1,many,TGCAGTGCGCCGAGGGGACCCGTCTCCGCCCTAAGCTCCTACAATGAGCAGTTCTTC,CSAPRGPVSALSSYNEQFF
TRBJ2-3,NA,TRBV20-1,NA,TGCAGTGCTAGAAAAGCGGCGAGCACAGATACGCAGTATTTT,CSARKAASTDTQYF
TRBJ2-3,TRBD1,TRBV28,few,TGTGCCAGCACCCTAGAGGGACAGGCTATATCCACAGATACGCAGTATTTT,CASTLEGQAISTDTQYF
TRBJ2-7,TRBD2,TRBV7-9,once,TGTGCCAGCAGCGCTACGGGACTAGCGCGATACGAGCAGTACTTC,CASSATGLARYEQYF
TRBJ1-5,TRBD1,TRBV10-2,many,TGCGCCAGCAGTGAAGTGGGACAGAATCAGCCCCAGCATTTT,CASSEVGQNQPQHF
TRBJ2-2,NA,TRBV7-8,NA,TGTGCCAGCAGCTTAGGTGGGGCGGTCGCGGTCGACACCGGGGAGCTGTTTTTT,CASSLGGAVAVDTGELFF
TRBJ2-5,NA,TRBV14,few,TGTGCCAGCAGCTCTTCCCTGGGTGAGACCCAGTACTTC,CASSSSLGETQYF
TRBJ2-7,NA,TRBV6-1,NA,TGTGCCAGCAGAGCCAATCGGGACTTACCCTACGAGCAGTACTTC,CASRANRDLPYEQYF
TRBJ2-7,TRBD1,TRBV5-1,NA,TGCGCCAGCAGCTTGACAGGGGAATCCTACGAGCAGTACTTC,CASSLTGESYEQYF
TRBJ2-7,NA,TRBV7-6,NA,TGTGCCAGCAGCTTAGATCAGGGAAACGAGCAGTACTTC,CASSLDQGNEQYF
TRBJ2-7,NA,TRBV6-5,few,TGTGCCAGCAGTTACGTCGGACCTCCCTACGAGCAGTACTTC,CASSYVGPPYEQYF
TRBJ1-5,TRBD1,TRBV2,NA,TGTGCCAGCATCCGAGACAGGGGAAACCAGCCCCAGCATTTT,CASIRDRGNQPQHF
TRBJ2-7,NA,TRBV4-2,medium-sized,TGTGCCAGCAGCCAAGTTCCCGCGTACGAGCAGTACTTC,CASSQVPAYEQYF
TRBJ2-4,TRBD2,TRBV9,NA,TGTGCCAGCAGCGTAGGGGGGGGGAGGAACATTCAGTACTTC,CASSVGGGRNIQYF
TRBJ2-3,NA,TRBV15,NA,TGTGCCACCAGCAGAGATGTCGGGGCGCGAAATACGCAGTATTTT,CATSRDVGARNTQYF
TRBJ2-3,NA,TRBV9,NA,TGTGCCAGCAGCGGGGGAAATGGTAGGCGCACAGATACGCAGTATTTT,CASSGGNGRRTDTQYF
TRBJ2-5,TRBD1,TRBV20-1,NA,TGCAGTGCCGACCCGGGACAGGCGGGAGAGACCCAGTACTTC,CSADPGQAGETQYF
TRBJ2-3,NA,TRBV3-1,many,TGTGCCAGCAGCCTACTAGGTGGAACCACAGATACGCAGTATTTT,CASSLLGGTTDTQYF
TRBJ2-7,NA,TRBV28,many,TGTGCCAGCAGTTTGACAGAAAACTACGAGCAGTACTTC,CASSLTENYEQYF